This is a list of T cell receptor beta chains from one sample in a study of response to subunit inactivated influenza vaccine. TCRdb used MiXCR to reprocess the RT-PCR reads, holding one entry per CDR3 protein. In the table there are about 700,000 distinct CDR3 sequences, approximately 14% of which are singletons. The specimen comprised PBMCs from blood, sampled 14 to 15 days before vaccination. The receptors shown here come from a man between 50 and 59 years old who received an inactivated influenza vaccine. The CDR3 runs from the conserved cysteine through the conserved F or W. A D gene is named only where the DNA matches it firmly. Size values are once, few and many counts, or a class for expanded clones, and some rows have none.

J,size,V,D,CDR3,DNA
TRBJ2-5,few,TRBV10-1,NA,CASARTPQETQYF,TGCGCCAGCGCAAGGACGCCGCAAGAGACCCAGTACTTC
TRBJ2-5,NA,TRBV6-1,NA,CASSEAVGSRETQYF,TGTGCCAGCAGTGAAGCAGTGGGTAGCAGGGAGACCCAGTACTTC
TRBJ1-1,NA,TRBV12-3/TRBV12-4,TRBD1,CASSLQGGSAFF,TGTGCCAGCAGTTTGCAGGGGGGTTCAGCTTTCTTT
TRBJ2-7,NA,TRBV6-1,NA,CASATLGASYEQYF,TGTGCCAGCGCAACCCTAGGGGCATCCTACGAGCAGTACTTC
TRBJ1-6,few,TRBV4-3,NA,CASSQDSGGNSPLHF,TGCGCCAGCAGCCAAGACTCGGGCGGTAATTCACCCCTCCACTTT
TRBJ2-3,few,TRBV5-4,TRBD2,CASSSTSERLTDTQYF,TGTGCCAGCAGCTCGACTAGCGAGCGCCTCACAGATACGCAGTATTTT
TRBJ2-1,few,TRBV4-1,TRBD2,CASSVGAGAEDEQFF,TGCGCCAGCAGTGTTGGAGCGGGGGCGGAGGATGAGCAGTTCTTC
TRBJ1-1,NA,TRBV14,NA,CASSQFSGITEAFF,TGTGCCAGCAGCCAATTTTCAGGGATTACTGAAGCTTTCTTT
TRBJ2-7,NA,TRBV10-2,NA,CASRGSSRGEQYF,TGCGCCAGCAGAGGATCATCCAGGGGCGAGCAGTACTTC
TRBJ2-2,NA,TRBV7-4,TRBD2,CACSGTIARGTGELFF,TGTGCCTGCAGCGGGACTATCGCGCGAGGGACCGGGGAGCTGTTTTTT
TRBJ2-2,few,TRBV5-1,NA,CASSPSAGLNTGELFF,TGCGCCAGCAGCCCAAGTGCGGGCCTGAACACCGGGGAGCTGTTTTTT
TRBJ1-4,few,TRBV9,NA,CASSVRQTTNEKLFF,TGTGCCAGCAGCGTAAGACAGACAACTAATGAAAAACTGTTTTTT
TRBJ1-1,few,TRBV11-2,NA,CASSFHSTEAFF,TGTGCCAGCAGCTTCCACAGCACTGAAGCTTTCTTT
TRBJ1-2,few,TRBV4-2,NA,CASSQASGENYGYTF,TGTGCCAGCAGCCAAGCCTCGGGGGAAAACTATGGCTACACCTTC
TRBJ1-1,NA,TRBV29-1,NA,CSVEKGRGTEAFF,TGCAGCGTTGAAAAAGGGAGAGGGACTGAAGCTTTCTTT
TRBJ2-3,few,TRBV20-1,NA,CSARLDRGSTDTQYF,TGCAGTGCTAGATTAGATCGGGGAAGCACAGATACGCAGTATTTT
TRBJ1-5,NA,TRBV7-9,NA,CASSLGGEVVQPQHF,TGTGCCAGCAGCTTGGGAGGGGAAGTGGTTCAGCCCCAGCATTTT
TRBJ2-5,many,TRBV29-1,NA,CSVGQVGGETQYF,TGCAGCGTTGGCCAAGTGGGAGGAGAGACCCAGTACTTC
TRBJ2-7,few,TRBV29-1,TRBD2,CSVRLYPSGGSYEQYF,TGCAGCGTTCGACTTTATCCTAGCGGGGGGTCTTACGAGCAGTACTTC
TRBJ2-1,NA,TRBV15,NA,CATSSKIQGRHVNEQFF,TGTGCCACCAGCTCGAAGATACAGGGAAGGCACGTCAATGAGCAGTTCTTC
TRBJ2-1,many,TRBV12-3/TRBV12-4,TRBD1,CASSSPDRGGEQFF,TGTGCCAGCAGTTCCCCAGACAGGGGAGGTGAGCAGTTCTTC
TRBJ2-1,NA,TRBV4-3,TRBD2,CASSQDAGLAGPEQFF,TGCGCCAGCAGCCAAGATGCGGGACTAGCGGGTCCGGAGCAGTTCTTC
TRBJ2-1,few,TRBV3-1,NA,CASSQGGALNNEQFF,TGTGCCAGCAGCCAAGGGGGTGCCCTTAACAATGAGCAGTTCTTC